These T cell receptor beta chains were read from a single sample in a study of human T cells and chemical hapten exposure. TCRdb processed the RACE reads anew with MiXCR; each CDR3 protein has one entry. The table has about 81,000 distinct CDR3 sequences, about a tenth seen once. Source: whole blood, taken in connection with sensitization to the hapten diphenylcyclopropenone (DPC). Receptors originate from a woman younger than 45 with alopecia areata. Some clones in this sample may be carry-over from other donors' samples. CDR3s include the opening cysteine and the closing phenylalanine or tryptophan. A D gene is named only where the DNA matches it firmly. Not all rows give a size; the values are once, few, many and, for expanded clones, a class.

TRBV10-3,many,TRBJ1-5,NA,TGTGCCATCAGAGACGACAGTAATCAGCCCCAGCATTTT,CAIRDDSNQPQHF
TRBV7-9,many,TRBJ2-3,NA,TGTGCCAGCAGCCGCAGAAGAGCGCTAAGCACAGATACGCAGTATTTT,CASSRRRALSTDTQYF
TRBV30,NA,TRBJ1-5,NA,TGTGCCTGGAGTGTCTGGGACAAAGGGGGAAATCAGCCCCAGCATTTT,CAWSVWDKGGNQPQHF
TRBV7-2,many,TRBJ2-7,TRBD2,TGTGCCAGCAGCTTAGGACTAGCGGGAGGGCTGGAGCAGTACTTC,CASSLGLAGGLEQYF
TRBV25-1,many,TRBJ2-1,NA,TGTGCCAGCGGCCTCCCACAGAGTGGGGGCTTGCAGTTCTTC,CASGLPQSGGLQFF
TRBV4-1,few,TRBJ2-1,NA,TGCGCCAGCAGCCAAGATGGGCAGGGGGGCTACAATGAGCAGTTCTTC,CASSQDGQGGYNEQFF
TRBV18,many,TRBJ1-5,TRBD1,TGTGCCAGCTCCTCGGGGACAGGGGGTGGTCAGCCCCAGCATTTT,CASSSGTGGGQPQHF
TRBV18,NA,TRBJ2-6,TRBD1,TGTGCCAGCTCACTACCGATACAGGGGGCTACTGGGGCCAACGTCCTGACTTTC,CASSLPIQGATGANVLTF
TRBV15,NA,TRBJ1-5,NA,TGTGCCACCAGCCTCAGGGCCGGGGAGCAGCCCCAGCATTTT,CATSLRAGEQPQHF
TRBV6-2/TRBV6-3,NA,TRBJ2-2,NA,TGTGCCAGCAGTTCTCAGGGGCACGGGGAGCTGTTTTTT,CASSSQGHGELFF
TRBV6-2/TRBV6-3,few,TRBJ2-3,TRBD2,TGTGCCAGCATCCGGGGGGGCACAGATACGCAGTATTTT,CASIRGGTDTQYF
TRBV2,NA,TRBJ2-5,NA,TGTGCCAGCAGTGAAGAGGAAGGGACCCAGTACTTC,CASSEEEGTQYF
TRBV15,many,TRBJ1-1,NA,TGTGCCACCAATAGGGGATTGGGGACTGAAGCTTTCTTT,CATNRGLGTEAFF
TRBV7-2,NA,TRBJ1-1,NA,TGTGCCAGCAGCTCGCGGCAGGGGAGGGCTGAAGCTTTCTTT,CASSSRQGRAEAFF
TRBV20-1,NA,TRBJ2-1,TRBD2,TGCAGTGCCACCCTCGGACTAGCGGGGGGGAAGCAGTTCTTC,CSATLGLAGGKQFF
TRBV5-1,many,TRBJ2-5,NA,TGCGCCAGCAGACCCCTTACAAAAGAGACCCAGTACTTC,CASRPLTKETQYF
TRBV9,NA,TRBJ2-3,TRBD1,TGTGCCAGCAGCGTAGCCTCCGGGACAGGGGGCTTGACAGATACGCAGTATTTT,CASSVASGTGGLTDTQYF
TRBV20-1,NA,TRBJ2-7,NA,TGCAGTGCTAGGACGGGTTCGCCCTACGAGCAGTACTTC,CSARTGSPYEQYF
TRBV10-1,many,TRBJ1-3,TRBD1,TGCGCCAGCAGTTCCCTGGACAGGACTAATGGAAACACCATATATTTT,CASSSLDRTNGNTIYF
TRBV7-2,few,TRBJ1-2,NA,TGTGCCAGCAGTCCCCTGGGGGTTCCCTATGGCTACACCTTC,CASSPLGVPYGYTF
TRBV20-1,NA,TRBJ2-1,NA,TGCAGTGCTAGAGATATTACGATCGGTGAGCAGTTCTTC,CSARDITIGEQFF
TRBV7-3,few,TRBJ2-1,NA,TGTGCCAGCAGCTTAAATCCCCCCTCCTACAATGAGCAGTTCTTC,CASSLNPPSYNEQFF
TRBV28,many,TRBJ1-1,NA,TGTGCCATCTCACCCCCGGGACCCTGGAACACTGAAGCTTTCTTT,CAISPPGPWNTEAFF
TRBV5-6,many,TRBJ2-3,TRBD1,TGTGCCAGCAGCTTCGACAGGGGGACGGTAGATACGCAGTATTTT,CASSFDRGTVDTQYF
TRBV18,many,TRBJ1-6,TRBD1,TGTGCCAGCTCACTAGAAACCGGGACAGGGGGCGCGAATTCACCCCTCCACTTT,CASSLETGTGGANSPLHF
TRBV28,few,TRBJ2-1,TRBD1,TGTGCCAGCAGTCCCCGGACAGGGGGCTACAATGAGCAGTTCTTC,CASSPRTGGYNEQFF
TRBV20-1,many,TRBJ1-5,NA,TGCAGTGCTAGACAGGGAAATCAGCCCCAGCATTTT,CSARQGNQPQHF
TRBV20-1,many,TRBJ2-3,NA,TGCAGTGCTATCCCTCCCTGGCGGACAGATAGCACAGATACGCAGTATTTT,CSAIPPWRTDSTDTQYF
TRBV28,NA,TRBJ1-1,NA,TGTGCCAGCAGCCCAACCCTCCCAGTGGGCACTGAAGCTTTCTTT,CASSPTLPVGTEAFF
TRBV29-1,NA,TRBJ2-1,NA,TGCAGCGTTGCAGGGTGGGCCGGCGATGAGCAGTTCTTC,CSVAGWAGDEQFF
TRBV27,few,TRBJ1-1,NA,TGTGCCAGCAGCCAATTCCCGACGGAGAACACTGAAGCTTTCTTT,CASSQFPTENTEAFF
TRBV28,few,TRBJ1-1,TRBD1,TGTGCCAGCAGCCTCCTTGACAGGGGGCGTTTAGGAGCTTTCTTT,CASSLLDRGRLGAFF
TRBV25-1,few,TRBJ2-2,TRBD1,TGTGCCAGCAGTGGACAGGGGGCCGGGGAGCTGTTTTTT,CASSGQGAGELFF
TRBV28,many,TRBJ2-1,TRBD1,TGTGCCAGCAGCGCTGGGACAGGTAACTACAATGAGCAGTTCTTC,CASSAGTGNYNEQFF
TRBV27,few,TRBJ2-1,NA,TGTGCCAGCAGTTCTGACTTTTCCTACAATGAGCAGTTCTTC,CASSSDFSYNEQFF
TRBV29-1,NA,TRBJ2-7,TRBD2,TGCAGCGTTTCGATTAGCGGGGCCTACGAGCAGTACTTC,CSVSISGAYEQYF
TRBV20-1,many,TRBJ2-7,TRBD1,TGCAGTGCTAGGTCCTCAGGGGGTTATTGGCACTACGAGCAGTACTTC,CSARSSGGYWHYEQYF
TRBV6-2/TRBV6-3,NA,TRBJ1-4,NA,TGTGCCAGCATCGCACTACCCGGATCGCGTGAAAAACTGTTTTTT,CASIALPGSREKLFF
TRBV5-6,many,TRBJ1-1,TRBD1,TGTGCCAGCACCCTTGAGGGGGCCAGGAACACTGAAGCTTTCTTT,CASTLEGARNTEAFF
TRBV6-2/TRBV6-3,NA,TRBJ1-1,NA,TGTGCCAGCAGACGGGACACCAAGAACACTGAAGCTTTCTTT,CASRRDTKNTEAFF
TRBV29-1,NA,TRBJ1-2,NA,TGCAGCGTAACAGGGCGCTTCGGCTATGGCTACACCTTC,CSVTGRFGYGYTF
TRBV28,NA,TRBJ2-7,NA,TGTGCCAGCAGGGGCGGAACCGCCTACGAGCAGTACTTC,CASRGGTAYEQYF
TRBV20-1,many,TRBJ2-7,NA,TGCAGTGCTAGGAGGGGCCACAATTCCTACGAGCAGTACTTC,CSARRGHNSYEQYF
TRBV6-6,few,TRBJ1-1,TRBD1,TGTGCCAGCAGTTACTCGACAGGGGGGGATGCTTTCTTT,CASSYSTGGDAFF